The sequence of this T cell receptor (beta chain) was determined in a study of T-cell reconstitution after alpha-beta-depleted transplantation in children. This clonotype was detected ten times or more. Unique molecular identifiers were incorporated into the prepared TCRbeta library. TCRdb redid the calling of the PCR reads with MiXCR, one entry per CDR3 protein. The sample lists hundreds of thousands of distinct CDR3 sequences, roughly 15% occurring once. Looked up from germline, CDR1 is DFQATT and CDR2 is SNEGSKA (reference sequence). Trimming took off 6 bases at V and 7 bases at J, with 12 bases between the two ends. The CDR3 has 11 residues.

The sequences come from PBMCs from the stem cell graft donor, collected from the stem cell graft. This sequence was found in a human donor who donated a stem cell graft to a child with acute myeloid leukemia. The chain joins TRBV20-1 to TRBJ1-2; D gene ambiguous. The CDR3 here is CSAPLIPGYTF. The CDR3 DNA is TGCAGTGCCCCCCTCATCCCTGGCTACACCTTC.